The clone carrying this T cell receptor beta chain was picked up many times. The data were obtained in a study of regulatory T cells in long-lasting Graves disease. CDR3 regions were amplified by Arm-PCR using iRepertoire HTBI primers to build TCR beta libraries. TCRdb recomputed calls from the multiplex PCR reads with MiXCR, one row per CDR3 protein. The sample holds 350,000 to 450,000 distinct CDR3 sequences, roughly 10% seen once. There are 14 residues in the CDR3. Trimming stripped 4 bases from V and 6 bases from J, with 16 bases between. Per germline, CDR1 SEHNR and CDR2 FQNEAQ (reference sequence). Time point specified: newly diagnosed GD, antithyroid drugs for less than 3 months. The authors made the TCR library using RNA they extracted from PBMCs. This sample also belongs to another study, concerning T cells in Graves' hyperthyroidism and ophthalmopathy. As that report states: Ophthalmopathy was predicted by the model a median of about 6.7 months ahead of onset.

The receptor's source is a woman aged 18-29 years with Graves disease. The material sequenced was peripheral blood mononuclear cells (PBMCs), taken at new diagnosis, from a patient treated with antithyroid drugs. The rearrangement uses TRBV7-9 and TRBJ2-7; maybe TRBD1 (7 bases). CDR3 coding DNA: TGTGCCAGCAGCTGCGGGACAGACAACTGCGAGCAGTACGTC. Protein product: CASSCGTDNCEQYV.